This T cell receptor (beta chain) was recorded in a study of cytomegalovirus exposure and HLA in healthy donors. The study ran its PCR with 60 Vbeta and 13 Jbeta primers. Method: immunoSEQ multiplex PCR; TCRdb's copy keeps in-frame clones and lacks some. The sample lists tens of thousands of clones; over 9% were seen once. This clone was counted a few times. Healthy bone marrow donors made up the cohort. Trimming took off 3 bases at V and 2 bases at J, with 13 bases between the two ends. CDR1 and CDR2 from the germline V gene are SGHDN and FVKESK. The CDR3 is 15 residues long. This receptor was taken from a man aged 55-75 years in good health and CMV-seropositive. The specimen was PBMCs. V gene TRBV14 combines with J gene TRBJ1-1; D is unresolved. CDR3 amino acids: CASSHPRGTNTEAFF. The CDR3 coding sequence is TGTGCCAGCAGCCACCCCCGCGGCACTAACACTGAAGCTTTCTTT.